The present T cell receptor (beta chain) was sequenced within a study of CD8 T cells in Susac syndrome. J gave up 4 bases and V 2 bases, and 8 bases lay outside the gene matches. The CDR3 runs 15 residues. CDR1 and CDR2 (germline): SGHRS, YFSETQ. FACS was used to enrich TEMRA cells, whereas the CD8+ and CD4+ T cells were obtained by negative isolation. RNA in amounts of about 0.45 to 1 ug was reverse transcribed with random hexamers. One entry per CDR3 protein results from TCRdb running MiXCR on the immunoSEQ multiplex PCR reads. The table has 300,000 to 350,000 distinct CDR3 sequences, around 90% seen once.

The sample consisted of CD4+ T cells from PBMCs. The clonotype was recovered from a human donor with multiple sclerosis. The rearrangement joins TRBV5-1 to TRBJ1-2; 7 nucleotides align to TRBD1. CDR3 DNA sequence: TGCGCCAGCAGCTTCGGGGGGGGACAGTCCTATGGCTACACCTTC. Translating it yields CASSFGGGQSYGYTF. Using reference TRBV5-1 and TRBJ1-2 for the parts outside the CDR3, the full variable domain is KAGVTQTPRYLIKTRGQQVTLSCSPISGHRSVSWYQQTPGQGLQFLFEYFSETQRNKGNFPGRFSGRQFSNSRSEMNVSTLELGDSALYLCASSFGGGQSYGYTFGSGTRLTVV.